This TCR beta chain emerged from a study of CD4 T cells in relation to SARS-CoV-2 and coronaviruses. Background on the study: PBMCs were cultured with antigen for roughly 10 days before TCR beta sequencing. No peptide or an HIV-1 Nef peptide pool served as negative control.

Details on this clone: Its cognate antigen is unknown.

Unexposed donor CD4+ T cells date from about 2011-2018, before the COVID-19 pandemic. After nine to ten days of culture, CD4+ T cells were isolated. Some clones are missing from TCRdb's copy, which holds only in-frame ones; the method was immunoSEQ multiplex PCR. Among some 20,000 clones, more than 75% were seen once, and the ten largest hold about 14%. Per germline, CDR1 SGHDT and CDR2 YYEEEE. Between the trimmed V and J ends, which lost 0 bases and 4 bases, there was a span of 10 bases. CDR3 length equals 14 residues. The sequenced sample consisted of CD4+ T cells from PBMCs, cultured in vitro. The receptor was derived from a human donor in good health. The rearrangement uses TRBV5-6 and TRBJ1-2; D is perhaps TRBD1 (5 bases). The CDR3 sequence is CASSLAGYPYGYTF. DNA of the CDR3: TGTGCCAGCAGCTTGGCAGGGTACCCCTATGGCTACACCTTC.